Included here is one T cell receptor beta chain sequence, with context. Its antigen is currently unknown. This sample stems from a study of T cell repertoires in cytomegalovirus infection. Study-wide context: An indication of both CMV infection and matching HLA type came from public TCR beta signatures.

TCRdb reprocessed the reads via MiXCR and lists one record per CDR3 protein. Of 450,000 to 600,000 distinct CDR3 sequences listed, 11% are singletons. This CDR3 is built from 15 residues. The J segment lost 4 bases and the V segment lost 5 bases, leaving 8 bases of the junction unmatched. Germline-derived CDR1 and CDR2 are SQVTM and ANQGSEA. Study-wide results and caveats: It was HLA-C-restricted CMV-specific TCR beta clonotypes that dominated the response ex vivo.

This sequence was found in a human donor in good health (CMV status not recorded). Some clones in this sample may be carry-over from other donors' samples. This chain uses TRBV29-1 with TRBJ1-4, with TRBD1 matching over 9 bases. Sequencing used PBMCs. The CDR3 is CSVFWTGAGNEKLFF. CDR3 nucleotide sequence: TGCAGCGTTTTTTGGACAGGGGCCGGTAATGAAAAACTGTTTTTT.